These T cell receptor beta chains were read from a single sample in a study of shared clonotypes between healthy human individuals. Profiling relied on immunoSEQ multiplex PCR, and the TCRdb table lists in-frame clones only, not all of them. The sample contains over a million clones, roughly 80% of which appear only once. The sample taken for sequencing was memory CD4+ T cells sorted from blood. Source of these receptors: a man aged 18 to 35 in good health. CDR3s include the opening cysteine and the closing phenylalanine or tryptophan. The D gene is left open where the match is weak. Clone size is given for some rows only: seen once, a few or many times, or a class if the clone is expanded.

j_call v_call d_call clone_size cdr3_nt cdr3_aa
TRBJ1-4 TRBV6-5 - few TGTGCCAGCAGTTACTCGAGGACCCGGGATGAAAAACTGTTTTTT CASSYSRTRDEKLFF
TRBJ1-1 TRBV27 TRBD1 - TGTGCCAGCAGGGCCGGGACAGGGGGCACTGAAGCTTTCTTT CASRAGTGGTEAFF
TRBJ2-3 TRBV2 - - TGTGCCAGCAGTGCGAGACTAGGGCCCACTAGCACAGATACGCAGTATTTT CASSARLGPTSTDTQYF
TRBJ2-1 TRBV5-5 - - TGTGCCAGCAGCTTGAAATCGGGAACAAGCTACAATGAGCAGTTCTTC CASSLKSGTSYNEQFF
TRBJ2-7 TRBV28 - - TGTGCCAGCACGGCAGTAACGGGAAGCTCCTACGAGCAGTACTTC CASTAVTGSSYEQYF
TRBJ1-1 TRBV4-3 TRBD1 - TGCGCCAGCAGCCCGATTGCGACAGGGCCGGACACTGAAGCTTTCTTT CASSPIATGPDTEAFF
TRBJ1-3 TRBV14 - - TGTGCCAGCAGCCAAGATAGATTCTCTGGAAACACCATATATTTT CASSQDRFSGNTIYF
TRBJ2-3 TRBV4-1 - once TGCGCCAGCGGCAAGGATACGCAGTATTTT CASGKDTQYF
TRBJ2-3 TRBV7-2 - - TGTGCCAGCAGCTTAAACTCACCGGGCACAGGAGATACGCAGTATTTT CASSLNSPGTGDTQYF
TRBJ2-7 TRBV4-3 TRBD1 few TGCGCCAGCAGCCGCCACAGGGGGCCTTCCTACGAGCAGTACTTC CASSRHRGPSYEQYF
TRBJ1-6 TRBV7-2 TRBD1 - TGTGCCAGCAGCCTAAGACAGGGCAATAATTCACCCCTCCACTTT CASSLRQGNNSPLHF
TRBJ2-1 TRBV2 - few TGTGCCAGCAAAGGAGAGTTTTTGCCCCTGGTCAATGAGCAGTTCTTC CASKGEFLPLVNEQFF
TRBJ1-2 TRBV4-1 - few TGCGCCAGCAGCCAAGACCGGTCGGGGGTTGGACAGCCTTTTGGCTACACCTTC CASSQDRSGVGQPFGYTF
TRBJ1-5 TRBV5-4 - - TGTGCCAGCAGCTTGAAAGGGGGCAATCAGCCCCAGCATTTT CASSLKGGNQPQHF
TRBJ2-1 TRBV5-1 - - TGCGCCAGCAGCATGGGACGGGACAATGAGCAGTTCTTC CASSMGRDNEQFF
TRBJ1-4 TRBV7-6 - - TGTGCCAGCAGCCAACCAAGAGGGACGGAAAAGGCAACTAATGAAAAACTGTTTTTT CASSQPRGTEKATNEKLFF
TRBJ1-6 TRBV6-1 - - TGTGCCAGCAGTGTTCACGGGGGGGAAGGGGGTAATTCACCCCTCCACTTT CASSVHGGEGGNSPLHF
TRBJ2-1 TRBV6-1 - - TGTGCCAGCTCTCGGAGGGACAATGAGCAGTTCTTC CASSRRDNEQFF
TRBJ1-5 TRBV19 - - TGTGCCACAGGGAGGGGGGCGGTCGGCAATCAGCCCCAGCATTTT CATGRGAVGNQPQHF